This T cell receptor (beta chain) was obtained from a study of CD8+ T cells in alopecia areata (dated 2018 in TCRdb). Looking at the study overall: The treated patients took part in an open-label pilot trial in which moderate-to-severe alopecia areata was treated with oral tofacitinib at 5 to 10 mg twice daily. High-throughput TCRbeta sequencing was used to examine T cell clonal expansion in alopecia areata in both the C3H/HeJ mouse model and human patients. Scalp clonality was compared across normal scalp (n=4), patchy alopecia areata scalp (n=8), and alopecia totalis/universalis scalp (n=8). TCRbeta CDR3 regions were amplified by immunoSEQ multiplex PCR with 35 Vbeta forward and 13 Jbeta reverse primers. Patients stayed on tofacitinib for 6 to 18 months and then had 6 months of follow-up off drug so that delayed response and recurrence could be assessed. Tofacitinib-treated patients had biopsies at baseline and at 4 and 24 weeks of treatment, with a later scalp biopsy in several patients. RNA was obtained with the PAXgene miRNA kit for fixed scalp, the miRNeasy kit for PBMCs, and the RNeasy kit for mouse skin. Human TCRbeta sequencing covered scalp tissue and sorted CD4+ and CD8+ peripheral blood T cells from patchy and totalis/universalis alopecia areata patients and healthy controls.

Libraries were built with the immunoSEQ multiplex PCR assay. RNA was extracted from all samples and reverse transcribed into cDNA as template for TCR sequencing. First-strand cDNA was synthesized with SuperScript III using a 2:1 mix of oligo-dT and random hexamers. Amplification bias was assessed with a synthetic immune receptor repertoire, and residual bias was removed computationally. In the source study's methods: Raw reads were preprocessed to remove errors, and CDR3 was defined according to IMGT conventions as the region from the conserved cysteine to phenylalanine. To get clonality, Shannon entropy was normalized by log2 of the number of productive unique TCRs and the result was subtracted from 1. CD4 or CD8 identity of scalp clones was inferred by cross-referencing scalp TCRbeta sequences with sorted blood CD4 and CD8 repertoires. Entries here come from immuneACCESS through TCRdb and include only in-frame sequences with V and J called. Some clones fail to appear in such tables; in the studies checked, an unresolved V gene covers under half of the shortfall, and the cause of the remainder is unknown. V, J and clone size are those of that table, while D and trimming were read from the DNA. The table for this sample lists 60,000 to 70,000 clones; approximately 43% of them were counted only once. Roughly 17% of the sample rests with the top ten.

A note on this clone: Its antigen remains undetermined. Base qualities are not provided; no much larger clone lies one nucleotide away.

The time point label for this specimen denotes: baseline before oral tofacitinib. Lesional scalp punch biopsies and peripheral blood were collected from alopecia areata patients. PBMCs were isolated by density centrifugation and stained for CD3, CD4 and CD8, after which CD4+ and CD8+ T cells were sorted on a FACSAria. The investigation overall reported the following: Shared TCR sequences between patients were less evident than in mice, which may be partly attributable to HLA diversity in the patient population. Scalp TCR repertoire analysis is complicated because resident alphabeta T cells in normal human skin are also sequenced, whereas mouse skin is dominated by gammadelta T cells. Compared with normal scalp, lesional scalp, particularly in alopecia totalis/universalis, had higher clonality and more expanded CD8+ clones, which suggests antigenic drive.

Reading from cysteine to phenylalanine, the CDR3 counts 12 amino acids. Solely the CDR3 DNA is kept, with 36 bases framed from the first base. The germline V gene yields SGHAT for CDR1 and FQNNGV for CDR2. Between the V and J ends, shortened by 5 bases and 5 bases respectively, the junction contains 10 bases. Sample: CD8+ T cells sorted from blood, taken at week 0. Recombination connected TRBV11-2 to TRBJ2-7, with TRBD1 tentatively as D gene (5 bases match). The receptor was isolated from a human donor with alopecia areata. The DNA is TGTGCCAGCAGCGAGTACAGGAACGAGCAGTACTTC. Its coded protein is CASSEYRNEQYF.